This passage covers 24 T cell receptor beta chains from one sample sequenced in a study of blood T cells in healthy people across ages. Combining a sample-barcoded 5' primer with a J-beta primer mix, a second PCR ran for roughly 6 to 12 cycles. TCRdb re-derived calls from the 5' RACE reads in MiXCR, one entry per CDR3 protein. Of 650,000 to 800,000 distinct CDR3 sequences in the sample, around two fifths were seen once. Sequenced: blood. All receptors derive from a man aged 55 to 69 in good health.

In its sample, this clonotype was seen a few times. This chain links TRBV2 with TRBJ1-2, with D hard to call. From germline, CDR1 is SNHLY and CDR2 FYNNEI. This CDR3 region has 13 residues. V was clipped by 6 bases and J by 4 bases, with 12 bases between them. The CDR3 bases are TGTGCCAGCAGCGAGGAGTCCCCCTATGGCTACACCTTC. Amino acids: CASSEESPYGYTF.

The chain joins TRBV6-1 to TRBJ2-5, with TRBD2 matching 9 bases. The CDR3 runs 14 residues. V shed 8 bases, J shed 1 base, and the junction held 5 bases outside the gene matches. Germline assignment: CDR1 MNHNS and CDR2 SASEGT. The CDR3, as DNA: TGTGCCAGCCGGCGCGGGGGGGGCCAAGAGACCCAGTACTTC. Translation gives CASRRGGGQETQYF.

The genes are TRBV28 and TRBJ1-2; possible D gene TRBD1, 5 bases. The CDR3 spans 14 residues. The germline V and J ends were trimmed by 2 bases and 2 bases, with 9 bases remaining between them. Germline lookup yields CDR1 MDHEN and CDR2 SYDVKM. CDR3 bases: TGTGCCAGCAGTTTAGGGGGGGAGAACTATGGCTACACCTTC. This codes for CASSLGGENYGYTF.

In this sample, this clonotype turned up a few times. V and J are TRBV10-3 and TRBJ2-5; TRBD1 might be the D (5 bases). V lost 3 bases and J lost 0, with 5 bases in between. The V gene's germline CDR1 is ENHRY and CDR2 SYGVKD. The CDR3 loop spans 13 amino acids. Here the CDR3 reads CAISEQDQETQYF. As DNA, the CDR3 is TGTGCCATCAGTGAACAGGACCAAGAGACCCAGTACTTC.

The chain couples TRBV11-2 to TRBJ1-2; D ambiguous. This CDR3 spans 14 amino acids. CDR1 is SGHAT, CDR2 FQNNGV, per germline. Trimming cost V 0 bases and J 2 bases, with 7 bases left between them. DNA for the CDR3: TGTGCCAGCAGCTTAGAAAATGAGAACTATGGCTACACCTTC. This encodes CASSLENENYGYTF.

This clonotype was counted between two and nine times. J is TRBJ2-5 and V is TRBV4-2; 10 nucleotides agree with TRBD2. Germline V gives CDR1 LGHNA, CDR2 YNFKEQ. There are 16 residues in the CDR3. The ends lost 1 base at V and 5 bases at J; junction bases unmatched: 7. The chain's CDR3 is CASSQAAGGPVETQYF. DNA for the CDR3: TGTGCCAGCAGCCAAGCAGCGGGGGGGCCAGTGGAGACCCAGTACTTC.

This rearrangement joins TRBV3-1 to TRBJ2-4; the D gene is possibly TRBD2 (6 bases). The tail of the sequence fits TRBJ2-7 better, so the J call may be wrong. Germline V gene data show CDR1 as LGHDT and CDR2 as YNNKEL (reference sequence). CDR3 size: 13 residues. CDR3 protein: CASSPLGGTEQYF. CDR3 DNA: TGTGCCAGCAGCCCCCTAGGAGGGACCGAGCAGTACTTC.

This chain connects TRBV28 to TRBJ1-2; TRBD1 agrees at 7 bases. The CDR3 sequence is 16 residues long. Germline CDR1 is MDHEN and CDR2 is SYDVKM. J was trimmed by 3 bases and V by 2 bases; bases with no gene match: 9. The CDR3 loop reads CASSLPRGQSDYGYTF. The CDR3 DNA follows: TGTGCCAGCAGTTTACCGAGGGGACAGTCTGACTATGGCTACACCTTC.

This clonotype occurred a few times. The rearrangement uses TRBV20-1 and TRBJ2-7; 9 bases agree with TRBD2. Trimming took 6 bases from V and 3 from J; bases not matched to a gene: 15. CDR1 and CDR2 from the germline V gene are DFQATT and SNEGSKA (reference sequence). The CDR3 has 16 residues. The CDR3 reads CSAYPPVAGGHYEQYF. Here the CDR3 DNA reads TGCAGTGCCTACCCCCCGGTTGCGGGGGGGCACTACGAGCAGTACTTC.

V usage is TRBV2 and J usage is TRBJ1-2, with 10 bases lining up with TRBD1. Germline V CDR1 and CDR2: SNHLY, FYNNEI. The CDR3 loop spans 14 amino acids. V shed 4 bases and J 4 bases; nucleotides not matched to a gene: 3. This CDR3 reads CASSGDRGAYGYTF. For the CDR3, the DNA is TGTGCCAGCAGTGGGGACAGGGGAGCCTATGGCTACACCTTC.

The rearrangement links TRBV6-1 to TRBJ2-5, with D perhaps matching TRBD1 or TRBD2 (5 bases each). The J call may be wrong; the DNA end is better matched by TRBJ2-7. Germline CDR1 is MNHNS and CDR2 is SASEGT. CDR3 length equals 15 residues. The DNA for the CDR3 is TGTGCCAGCAGTGAGGGTCGGGGCGAAGGATACGAGCAGTACTTC. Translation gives CASSEGRGEGYEQYF.

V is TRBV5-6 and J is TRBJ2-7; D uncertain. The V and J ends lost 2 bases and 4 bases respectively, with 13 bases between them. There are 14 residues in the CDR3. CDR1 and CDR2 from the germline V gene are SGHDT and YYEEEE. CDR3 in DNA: TGTGCCAGCAGCTTCACCAGTGCAAGATACGAGCAGTACTTC. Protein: CASSFTSARYEQYF.

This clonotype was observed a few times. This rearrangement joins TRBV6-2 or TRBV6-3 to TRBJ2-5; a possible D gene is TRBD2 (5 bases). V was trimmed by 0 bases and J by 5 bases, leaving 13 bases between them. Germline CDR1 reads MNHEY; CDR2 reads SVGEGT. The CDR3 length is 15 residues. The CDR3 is CASSYSGIPGETQYF. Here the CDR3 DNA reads TGTGCCAGCAGTTACTCCGGGATTCCGGGGGAGACCCAGTACTTC.

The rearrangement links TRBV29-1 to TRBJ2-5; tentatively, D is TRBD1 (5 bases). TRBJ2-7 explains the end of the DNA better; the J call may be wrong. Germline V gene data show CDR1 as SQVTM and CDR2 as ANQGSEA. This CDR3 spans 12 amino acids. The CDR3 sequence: CSISSGSYEQYF. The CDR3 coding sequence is TGCAGCATTAGTTCAGGGTCCTACGAGCAGTACTTC.

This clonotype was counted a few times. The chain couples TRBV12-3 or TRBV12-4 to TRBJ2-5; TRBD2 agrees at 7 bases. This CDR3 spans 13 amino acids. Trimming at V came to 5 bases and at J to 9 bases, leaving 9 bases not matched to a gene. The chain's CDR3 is CASSTERGSSQYF. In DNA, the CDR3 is TGTGCCAGCAGTACGGAGCGGGGTTCGTCCCAGTACTTC.

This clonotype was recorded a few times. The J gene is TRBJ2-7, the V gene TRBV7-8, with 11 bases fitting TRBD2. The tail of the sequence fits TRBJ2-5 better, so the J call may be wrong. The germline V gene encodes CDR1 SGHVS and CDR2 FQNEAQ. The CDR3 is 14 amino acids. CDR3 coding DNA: TGTGCCAGCAGACCGACTAGCGGGGAAGAGACCCAGTACTTC. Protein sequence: CASRPTSGEETQYF.

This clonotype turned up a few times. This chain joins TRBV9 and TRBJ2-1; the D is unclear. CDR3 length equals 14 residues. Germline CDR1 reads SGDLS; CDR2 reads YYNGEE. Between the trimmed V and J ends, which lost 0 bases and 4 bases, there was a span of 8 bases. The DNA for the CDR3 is TGTGCCAGCAGCGTAGGAGACGGTTACAATGAGCAGTTCTTC. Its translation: CASSVGDGYNEQFF.

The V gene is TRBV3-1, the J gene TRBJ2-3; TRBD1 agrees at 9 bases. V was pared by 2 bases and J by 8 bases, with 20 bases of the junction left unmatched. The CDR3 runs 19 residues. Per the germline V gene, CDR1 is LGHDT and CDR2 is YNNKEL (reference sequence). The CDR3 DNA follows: TGTGCCAGCAGCCAAACCAGGACAGGGGCAAACTCGAGACCAGGTACGCAGTATTTT. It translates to CASSQTRTGANSRPGTQYF.

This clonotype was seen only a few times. CDR3 residues: CASSLDFSTQETQYF. Here the CDR3 DNA reads TGTGCCAGCAGCTTAGATTTCAGTACACAAGAGACCCAGTACTTC. This chain links TRBV11-2 with TRBJ2-5, with no clear D. Per germline, CDR1 SGHAT and CDR2 FQNNGV. CDR3 length: 15 residues. V was trimmed by 0 bases and J by 2 bases, leaving 10 bases between them.

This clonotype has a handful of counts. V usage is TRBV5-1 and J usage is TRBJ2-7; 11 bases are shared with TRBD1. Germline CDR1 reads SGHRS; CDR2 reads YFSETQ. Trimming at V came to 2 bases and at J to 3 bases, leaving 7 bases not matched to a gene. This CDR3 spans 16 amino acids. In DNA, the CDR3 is TGCGCCAGCAGCTTTGCCCGGGACAGGGGGAACTACGAGCAGTACTTC. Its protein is CASSFARDRGNYEQYF.

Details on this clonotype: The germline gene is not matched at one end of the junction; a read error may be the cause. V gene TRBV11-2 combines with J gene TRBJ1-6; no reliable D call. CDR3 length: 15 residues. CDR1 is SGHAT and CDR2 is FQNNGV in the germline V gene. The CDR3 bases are TGTGCCAGCAGTTACAAGAGCTCCTATAATGCACCCCTCCACTTT. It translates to CASSYKSSYNAPLHF.

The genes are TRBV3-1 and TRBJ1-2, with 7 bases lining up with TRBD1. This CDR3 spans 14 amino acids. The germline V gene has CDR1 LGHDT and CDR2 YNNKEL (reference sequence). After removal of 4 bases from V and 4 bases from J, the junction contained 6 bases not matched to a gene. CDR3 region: CASSPLGQTYGYTF. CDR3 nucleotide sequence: TGTGCCAGCAGCCCCTTGGGACAGACCTATGGCTACACCTTC.

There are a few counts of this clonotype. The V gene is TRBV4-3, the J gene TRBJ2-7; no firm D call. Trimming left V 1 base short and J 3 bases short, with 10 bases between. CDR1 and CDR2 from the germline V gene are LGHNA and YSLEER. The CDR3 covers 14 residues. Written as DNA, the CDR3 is TGCGCCAGCAGCCAAGTGGTGATGGGCTACGAGCAGTACTTC. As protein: CASSQVVMGYEQYF.

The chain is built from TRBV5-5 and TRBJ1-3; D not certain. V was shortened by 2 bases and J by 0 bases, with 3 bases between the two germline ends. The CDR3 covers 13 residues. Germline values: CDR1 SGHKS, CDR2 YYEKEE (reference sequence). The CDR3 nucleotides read TGTGCCAGCAGCTTTGGCTCTGGAAACACCATATATTTT. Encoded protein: CASSFGSGNTIYF.